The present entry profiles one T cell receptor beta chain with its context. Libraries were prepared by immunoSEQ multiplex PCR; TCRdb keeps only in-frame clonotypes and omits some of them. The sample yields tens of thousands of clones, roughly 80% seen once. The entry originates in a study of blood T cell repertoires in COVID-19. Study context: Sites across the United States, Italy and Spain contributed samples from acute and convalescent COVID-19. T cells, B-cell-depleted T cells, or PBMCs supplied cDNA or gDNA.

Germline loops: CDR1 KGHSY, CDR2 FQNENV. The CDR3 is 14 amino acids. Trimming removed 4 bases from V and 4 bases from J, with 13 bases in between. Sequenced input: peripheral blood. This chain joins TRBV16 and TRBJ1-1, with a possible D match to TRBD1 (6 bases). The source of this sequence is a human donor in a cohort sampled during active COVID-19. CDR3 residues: CASSPIAGVTEAFF. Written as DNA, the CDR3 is TGTGCCAGCAGCCCAATCGCAGGGGTCACTGAAGCTTTCTTT.